This T cell receptor (beta chain) was sequenced during a study of blood T cells in healthy people across ages. Study outcomes and limitations: A roughly linear fall in TCR beta diversity per million T cells was seen with increasing age. Both naive CD4+ cell counts and diversity were greater in long-lived donors than in aged donors. Considered underestimates were the diversity estimates obtained from one million T cells.

Then a second PCR, running about 6 to 12 cycles, was carried out with a sample-barcoded 5' primer and a J-beta primer mix. A single record per CDR3 protein comes from TCRdb applying MiXCR to the 5' RACE reads. The table shows about a million distinct CDR3 sequences, with around two fifths occurring only once. On this clonotype: Its antigen is currently unknown.

Each donor gave about 9.3 milliliters of peripheral blood. This CDR3 region has 15 residues. In germline, CDR1 is LGHNA, CDR2 YSLEER. V lost 0 bases and J lost 2, with 8 bases in between. V and J are TRBV4-3 and TRBJ2-1; tentatively, D is TRBD2 (6 bases). The sample consisted of blood. This TCR was recovered from a young man in good health. CDR3 region: CASSQEGGTYNEQFF. The CDR3 DNA reads TGCGCCAGCAGCCAAGAGGGGGGTACCTACAATGAGCAGTTCTTC.